The clone carrying this T cell receptor beta chain has more than one count but fewer than ten. Its antigen is unknown. This entry comes from a study of Graves' ophthalmopathy and Graves' hyperthyroidism. Broader study findings: Progression of ophthalmopathy was predicted by the model with approximately 71% sensitivity and approximately 72% specificity.

The TCR beta CDR3 regions underwent amplification from RNA transcripts. An opening RT-PCR round employed HTBI primers and preceded a second-round multiplex PCR. A single record per CDR3 protein comes from TCRdb applying MiXCR to the multiplex PCR reads. The sample shows roughly 600,000 distinct CDR3 sequences, roughly 39% of them seen only once. Germline values: CDR1 SGHTA, CDR2 FQGTGA. The CDR3 is 13 residues long. The study recruited hyperthyroidism patients aged 18 to 65 who were newly diagnosed, under 2 months' duration. This clonotype was obtained from an adult man with Graves' hyperthyroidism. The V gene is TRBV7-3, the J gene TRBJ2-7, with D uncertain. TRBJ2-1 matches the DNA end more closely, so the J call is doubtful. The sample taken for sequencing was peripheral blood or thyroid tissue (not recorded which). CDR3: CASSLFGANEQFF. The CDR3, as DNA: TGTGCCAGCAGCTTGTTTGGTGCCAATGAGCAGTTCTTC.